The 16 T cell receptor beta chains below come from one sample, sequenced in a study of blood T cell repertoires in COVID-19. TCRdb's table, derived via immunoSEQ multiplex PCR, lists solely in-frame clones and lacks some. This table holds about 130,000 clones, 84% found once. Material for sequencing was peripheral blood. The receptors derive from a woman in her sixties or seventies with acute or convalescent COVID-19.

This chain joins TRBV5-1 and TRBJ2-1; 8 bases line up with TRBD2. The CDR3 runs to 14 residues. V shed 2 bases, J shed 2 bases, and the junction held 0 bases outside the gene matches. Germline V gene sequence: CDR1 SGHRS, CDR2 YFSETQ. CDR3 residues: CASSFSGTYNEQFF. The CDR3 DNA is TGCGCCAGCAGCTTTAGCGGGACCTACAATGAGCAGTTCTTC. The full variable domain, rest sourced from reference TRBV5-1 and TRBJ2-1, is KAGVTQTPRYLIKTRGQQVTLSCSPISGHRSVSWYQQTPGQGLQFLFEYFSETQRNKGNFPGRFSGRQFSNSRSEMNVSTLELGDSALYLCASSFSGTYNEQFFGPGTRLTVL.

This clone was seen only once. The chain recombines TRBV15 with TRBJ2-3; no clear D. CDR1 is LNHNV, CDR2 YYDKDF, per germline (reference sequence). The CDR3 is 15 amino acids. Deletions cut 0 bases from V and 4 bases from J, with 11 bases between. This CDR3 reads CATSRDRLESDTQYF. As DNA, the CDR3 is TGTGCCACCAGCAGAGATCGCCTAGAATCAGATACGCAGTATTTT.

This clone was seen only once. The V gene is TRBV10-3, the J gene TRBJ2-7; 12 bases map to TRBD1. This CDR3 contains 14 residues. The ends lost 4 bases at V and 2 bases at J; junction bases unmatched: 0. The germline V gene encodes CDR1 ENHRY and CDR2 SYGVKD. The CDR3 here is CAISGDRGPYEQYF. The CDR3 region has the DNA TGTGCCATCAGTGGGGACAGGGGGCCCTACGAGCAGTACTTC.

This chain connects TRBV6-5 to TRBJ1-1, with a possible D match to TRBD1 (5 bases). The CDR3 covers 11 residues. In germline, CDR1 is MNHEY, CDR2 SVGAGI. V dropped 8 bases and J dropped 5 bases, with 9 bases sitting between them. In DNA, the CDR3 is TGTGCCAGCGGGGGGGAGACTGAAGCTTTCTTT. Encoded protein: CASGGETEAFF.

The chain recombines TRBV4-2 with TRBJ1-4; a possible D gene is TRBD1 (6 bases). The CDR3 consists of 17 residues. Germline CDR1 and CDR2: LGHNA and YNFKEQ. V gave up 1 base and J gave up 12 bases, with 24 bases separating them. The CDR3 reads CASSQVRAGAVLLQLFF. The CDR3 DNA sequence: TGTGCCAGCAGCCAAGTTCGGGCAGGGGCTGTCTTGCTCCAACTGTTTTTT.

This rearrangement joins TRBV30 to TRBJ1-2, with 7 bases that match TRBD1. Losses at the gene ends were 4 bases for V and 8 bases for J; bases not matched to a gene: 16. Germline CDR1 and CDR2: GTSNPN and SVGIG (reference sequence). The CDR3 extends over 15 amino acids. CDR3: CAWTRDGQDKRGYTF. The CDR3 nucleotides read TGTGCCTGGACGAGGGACGGACAGGACAAACGAGGCTACACCTTC. Together with reference TRBV30 and TRBJ1-2, the CDR3 gives the full variable domain: SQTIHQWPATLVQPVGSPLSLECTVEGTSNPNLYWYRQAAGRGLQLLFYSVGIGQISSEVPQNLSASRPQDRQFILSSKKLLLSDSGFYLCAWTRDGQDKRGYTFGSGTRLTVV.

In DNA form, the CDR3 reads TGTGCCAGTAGTAGCGCCGTCGGAGCCCTTGGCACAGATACGCAGTATTTT. It specifies CASSSAVGALGTDTQYF. The chain joins TRBV19 to TRBJ2-3, with unresolved D. The CDR3 spans 17 residues. CDR1 and CDR2 from the germline V gene are LNHDA and SQIVND (reference sequence). V lost 4 bases and J lost 1, with 18 bases in between.

The chain carries TRBV19 and TRBJ2-3, with unresolved D. The CDR3 consists of 14 residues. Trimming removed 3 bases from V and 0 bases from J, with 7 bases in between. Germline assignment: CDR1 LNHDA and CDR2 SQIVND (reference sequence). The CDR3 is CASSMGLSTDTQYF. The CDR3 coding sequence is TGTGCCAGTAGTATGGGCCTTAGCACAGATACGCAGTATTTT.

V is TRBV7-9 and J is TRBJ2-1; D is unresolved. CDR1 SEHNR and CDR2 FQNEAQ come from the germline V gene (reference sequence). This CDR3 spans 14 amino acids. Trimming stripped 1 base from V and 3 bases from J, with 7 bases between. CDR3 protein: CASSLEIDYNEQFF. The DNA for the CDR3 is TGTGCCAGCAGCTTAGAGATAGACTACAATGAGCAGTTCTTC.

V usage is TRBV5-1 and J usage is TRBJ1-1; D is uncertain. V was cut by 1 base and J by 1 base, with 8 bases left in between. The germline V gene encodes CDR1 SGHRS and CDR2 YFSETQ. CDR3 length equals 14 residues. CDR3 nucleotides: TGCGCCAGCAGCTTGAGCACAGCGAACACTGAAGCTTTCTTT. It specifies CASSLSTANTEAFF. The full variable domain, in which reference TRBV5-1 and TRBJ1-1 provide the parts outside the CDR3, is KAGVTQTPRYLIKTRGQQVTLSCSPISGHRSVSWYQQTPGQGLQFLFEYFSETQRNKGNFPGRFSGRQFSNSRSEMNVSTLELGDSALYLCASSLSTANTEAFFGQGTRLTVV.

The rearrangement links TRBV9 to TRBJ2-7; TRBD1 is a possible D gene (6 bases). The CDR3 consists of 16 residues. From germline, CDR1 is SGDLS and CDR2 YYNGEE. V lost 4 bases and J lost 0, with 17 bases in between. CDR3 protein: CASSPDSGQRSYEQYF. The DNA of the CDR3 is TGTGCCAGCAGCCCCGACTCTGGACAGCGCTCCTACGAGCAGTACTTC.

The rearrangement links TRBV6-5 to TRBJ2-6, with D hard to call. Germline V gene lookup returns CDR1 MNHEY and CDR2 SVGAGI. The CDR3 sequence is 15 residues long. The V end lost 6 bases, the J end lost 0 bases, and 9 bases lay between the germline ends. The CDR3 spells CASRRDLSGANVLTF. The CDR3, as DNA: TGTGCCAGCAGGCGAGATCTCTCTGGGGCCAACGTCCTGACTTTC.

This clone was counted a few times. The V gene is TRBV2, the J gene TRBJ2-7; a possible D gene is TRBD1 (5 bases). V lost 7 bases, J lost 3 bases, and 16 bases lay in between. Germline V gives CDR1 SNHLY, CDR2 FYNNEI. CDR3 size: 14 residues. CDR3 loop: CASKSTVTVYEQYF. The CDR3 nucleotides are TGTGCCAGCAAGTCGACAGTTACAGTCTACGAGCAGTACTTC.

The rearrangement links TRBV19 to TRBJ2-5; D possibly corresponds to TRBD1 (6 bases). Germline values: CDR1 LNHDA, CDR2 SQIVND (reference sequence). The length of the CDR3 is 14 residues. Trimming removed 4 bases at V and 5 bases at J, with 14 bases between. The chain's CDR3 is CASSTQGTLETQYF. In DNA form, the CDR3 reads TGTGCCAGTAGTACACAGGGAACTCTGGAGACCCAGTACTTC.

V gene TRBV6-2 or TRBV6-3 combines with J gene TRBJ2-1; 9 bases are a match to TRBD1. CDR1 MNHEY and CDR2 SVGEGT come from the germline V gene. V gave up 0 bases and J gave up 3 bases; unmatched junction bases: 9. This CDR3 is 18 amino acids long. The CDR3 is CASSYSYVGQGNYNEQFF. DNA of the CDR3: TGTGCCAGCAGTTACTCCTACGTAGGACAGGGGAACTACAATGAGCAGTTCTTC.

V gene TRBV19 combines with J gene TRBJ1-5, with 7 bases that match TRBD1. This CDR3 has 16 amino acids. Trimming cost V 6 bases and J 0 bases; bases outside gene matches: 8. Germline values: CDR1 LNHDA, CDR2 SQIVND (reference sequence). In DNA form, the CDR3 reads TGTGCCAGTAGCGATGGGACAGCGTATAGCAATCAGCCCCAGCATTTT. As protein: CASSDGTAYSNQPQHF.